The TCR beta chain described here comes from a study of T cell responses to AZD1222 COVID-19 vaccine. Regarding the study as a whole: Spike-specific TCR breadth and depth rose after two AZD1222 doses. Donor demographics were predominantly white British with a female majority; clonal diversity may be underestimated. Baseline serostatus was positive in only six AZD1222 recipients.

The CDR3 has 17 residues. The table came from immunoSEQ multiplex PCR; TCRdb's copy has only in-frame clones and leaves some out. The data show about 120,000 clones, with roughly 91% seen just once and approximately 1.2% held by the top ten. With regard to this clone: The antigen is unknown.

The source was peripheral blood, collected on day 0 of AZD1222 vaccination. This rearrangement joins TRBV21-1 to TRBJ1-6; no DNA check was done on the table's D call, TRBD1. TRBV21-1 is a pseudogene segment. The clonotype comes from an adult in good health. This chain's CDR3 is CARRSTGGSERNSPLHF. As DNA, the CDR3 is TGTGCCAGGAGATCGACAGGGGGCTCAGAGAGGAATTCACCCCTCCACTTT.